Presented here are 14 T cell receptor beta chains from one specimen sequenced in a study of T cell responses to AZD1222 COVID-19 vaccine. Sequencing used immunoSEQ multiplex PCR; TCRdb keeps in-frame clones, though not all of them. The sample comprises 150,000 or so clones, 80% to 90% of which are singletons, and 6.9% rests with the top ten. The source was peripheral blood, collected after recovery from COVID-19. These receptor sequences come from an adult who had recovered from COVID-19.

The chain recombines TRBV4-1 with TRBJ1-1; D is unclear. The V gene's germline CDR1 is MGHRA and CDR2 YSYEKL. V lost 1 base and J 2 bases, leaving 11 bases between the germline ends. CDR3 length equals 15 residues. The CDR3 sequence: CASSQVPGANTEAFF. CDR3 nucleotides: TGCGCCAGCAGCCAAGTTCCGGGAGCCAACACTGAAGCTTTCTTT.

This clone has a single count. V is TRBV5-8 and J is TRBJ2-3; 7 bases map to TRBD1. V gave up 2 bases and J gave up 6 bases; unmatched junction bases: 12. The CDR3 loop spans 16 amino acids. Germline-derived CDR1 and CDR2 are SGHTS and YDEGEE. CDR3 coding DNA: TGTGCCAGCAGCTTTGGTGGGACAGCGGCGGCGGATACGCAGTATTTT. It specifies CASSFGGTAAADTQYF.

This rearrangement joins TRBV6-6 to TRBJ2-2; 8 nucleotides agree with TRBD2. V was clipped by 5 bases and J by 1 base; unmatched bases: 9. Germline V CDR1 and CDR2: MNHNY, SVGAGI (reference sequence). This CDR3 is 17 amino acids long. The CDR3, as DNA: TGTGCCAGCAGTCCCCCAGGGCTAGCGGGGAACACCGGGGAGCTGTTTTTT. Protein product: CASSPPGLAGNTGELFF.

The chain links TRBV18 to TRBJ2-7; D is unresolved. This CDR3 comprises 14 residues. The germline V gene encodes CDR1 KGHSH and CDR2 LQKENI. Trimming removed 1 base at V and 2 bases at J, with 9 bases between. CDR3 bases: TGTGCCAGCTCACCACGCGGAGTAACCTACGAGCAGTACTTC. Its protein product is CASSPRGVTYEQYF.

The chain uses TRBV18 and TRBJ2-4; D may be TRBD2 (5 bases). The CDR3 runs 15 residues. The germline gives CDR1 KGHSH, CDR2 LQKENI. V dropped 2 bases and J dropped 6 bases, with 14 bases sitting between them. CDR3 nucleotides: TGTGCCAGCTCACCAACGGGGAGCACGATAAACATTCAGTACTTC. This sequence encodes CASSPTGSTINIQYF.

The gene calls are TRBV13 and TRBJ2-1, with D unclear. This CDR3 contains 11 residues. Germline V gene data show CDR1 as PRHDT and CDR2 as FYEKMQ (reference sequence). Between the trimmed V and J ends, which lost 5 bases and 9 bases, there was a span of 8 bases. CDR3 protein: CASSRSIEQFF. The CDR3, as DNA: TGTGCCAGCAGCCGTAGCATTGAGCAGTTCTTC. Full variable domain (outside the CDR3, taken from reference TRBV13 and TRBJ2-1): AAGVIQSPRHLIKEKRETATLKCYPIPRHDTVYWYQQGPGQDPQFLISFYEKMQSDKGSIPDRFSAQQFSDYHSELNMSSLELGDSALYFCASSRSIEQFFGPGTRLTVL.

In this sample, this clone turned up once. V gene TRBV7-6 combines with J gene TRBJ2-6, with D uncertain. CDR3 size: 16 residues. CDR1 SGHVS and CDR2 FNYEAQ come from the germline V gene. V lost 5 bases and J lost 4, with 15 bases in between. CDR3 sequence reads: CASSGHPVSGANVLTF. CDR3 coding DNA: TGTGCCAGCAGCGGCCATCCGGTCTCAGGGGCCAACGTCCTGACTTTC.

This sequence joins TRBV7-2 and TRBJ2-5, with a possible D match to TRBD2 (5 bases). The CDR3 sequence is 13 residues long. CDR1 SGHTA and CDR2 FQGNSA come from the germline V gene. Trimming took 3 bases from V and 5 from J, leaving 10 bases between them. CDR3 protein: CASSFPGGETQYF. CDR3 bases: TGTGCCAGCAGCTTTCCCGGCGGGGAGACCCAGTACTTC.

The CDR3 here is CASSFLGVGYNEQFF. The CDR3 DNA reads TGTGCCAGCAGTTTTTTGGGGGTGGGGTACAATGAGCAGTTCTTC. The rearrangement joins TRBV27 to TRBJ2-1; D may match TRBD1 or TRBD2 (5 bases each). Trimming shortened V by 3 bases and J by 4 bases, and 13 bases separated the two germline ends. In germline, CDR1 is MNHEY, CDR2 SMNVEV (reference sequence). The CDR3 extends over 15 amino acids.

This sequence joins TRBV6-5 and TRBJ1-5, with D unresolved. Trimming took off 6 bases at V and 2 bases at J, with 5 bases between the two ends. CDR3 length equals 12 residues. Germline loops: CDR1 MNHEY, CDR2 SVGAGI. CDR3 loop: CASSRGNQPQHF. CDR3 nucleotides: TGTGCCAGCAGCCGGGGCAATCAGCCCCAGCATTTT.

V and J are TRBV7-6 and TRBJ2-5; the D is unclear. Germline assignment: CDR1 SGHVS and CDR2 FNYEAQ. The CDR3 loop spans 12 amino acids. Trimming cost V 4 bases and J 2 bases, with 5 bases left between them. CDR3: CASSSPQETQYF. DNA of the CDR3: TGTGCCAGCAGCTCCCCTCAAGAGACCCAGTACTTC.

This chain joins TRBV19 and TRBJ1-2, with 7 bases identical to TRBD1. Looked up from germline, CDR1 is LNHDA and CDR2 is SQIVND (reference sequence). The ends lost 6 bases at V and 8 bases at J; junction bases unmatched: 15. This CDR3 has 15 residues. CDR3 residues: CASSHPRPTGVGYTF. The CDR3 coding sequence is TGTGCCAGTAGCCATCCCCGACCTACAGGGGTCGGCTACACCTTC.

V gene TRBV5-1 combines with J gene TRBJ2-2, with 11 positions matching TRBD2. The V and J ends lost 4 bases and 3 bases, in that order; junction bases with no gene match: 2. There are 15 residues in the CDR3. Per the germline V gene, CDR1 is SGHRS and CDR2 is YFSETQ. The CDR3 DNA reads TGCGCCAGCAGCGAACTAGCGGGAGACACCGGGGAGCTGTTTTTT. Protein: CASSELAGDTGELFF.

The chain couples TRBV9 to TRBJ2-1; 8 nucleotides agree with TRBD1. CDR1 and CDR2 from the germline V gene are SGDLS and YYNGEE. The CDR3 consists of 19 residues. The ends lost 2 bases at V and 0 bases at J; junction bases unmatched: 13. This chain's CDR3 is CASSVSPGTGKSSYNEQFF. CDR3 DNA: TGTGCCAGCAGCGTCAGTCCCGGGACAGGAAAAAGCTCCTACAATGAGCAGTTCTTC.